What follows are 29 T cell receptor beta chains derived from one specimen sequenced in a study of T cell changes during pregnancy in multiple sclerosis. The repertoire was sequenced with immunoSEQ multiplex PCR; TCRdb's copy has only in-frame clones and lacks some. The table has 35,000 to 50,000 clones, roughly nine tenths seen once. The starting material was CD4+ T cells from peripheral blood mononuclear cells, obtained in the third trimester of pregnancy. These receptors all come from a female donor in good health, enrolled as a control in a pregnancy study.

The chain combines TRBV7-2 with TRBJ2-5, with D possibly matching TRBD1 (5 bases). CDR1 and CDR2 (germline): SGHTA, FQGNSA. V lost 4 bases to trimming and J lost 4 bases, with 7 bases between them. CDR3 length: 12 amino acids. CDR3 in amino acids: CASSSQGETQYF. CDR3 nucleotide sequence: TGTGCCAGCAGCTCCCAGGGAGAGACCCAGTACTTC. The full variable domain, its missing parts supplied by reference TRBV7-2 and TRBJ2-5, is GAGVSQSPSNKVTEKGKDVELRCDPISGHTALYWYRQSLGQGLEFLIYFQGNSAPDKSGLPSDRFSAERTGGSVSTLTIQRTQQEDSAVYLCASSSQGETQYFGPGTRLLVL.

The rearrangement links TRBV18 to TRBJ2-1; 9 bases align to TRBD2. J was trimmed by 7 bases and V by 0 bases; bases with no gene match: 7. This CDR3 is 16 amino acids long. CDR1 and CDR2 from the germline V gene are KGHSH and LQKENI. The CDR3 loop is CASSPPGSGRQNEQFF. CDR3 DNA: TGTGCCAGCTCACCACCTGGAAGCGGGAGGCAGAATGAGCAGTTCTTC.

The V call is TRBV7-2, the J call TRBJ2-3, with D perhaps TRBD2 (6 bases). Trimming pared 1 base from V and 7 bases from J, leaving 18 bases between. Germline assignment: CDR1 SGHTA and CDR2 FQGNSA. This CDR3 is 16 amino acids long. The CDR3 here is CASSLVGGGVMNTQYF. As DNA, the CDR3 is TGTGCCAGCAGCTTAGTTGGGGGAGGAGTCATGAATACGCAGTATTTT. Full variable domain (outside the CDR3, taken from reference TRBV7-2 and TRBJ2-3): GAGVSQSPSNKVTEKGKDVELRCDPISGHTALYWYRQSLGQGLEFLIYFQGNSAPDKSGLPSDRFSAERTGGSVSTLTIQRTQQEDSAVYLCASSLVGGGVMNTQYFGPGTRLTVL.

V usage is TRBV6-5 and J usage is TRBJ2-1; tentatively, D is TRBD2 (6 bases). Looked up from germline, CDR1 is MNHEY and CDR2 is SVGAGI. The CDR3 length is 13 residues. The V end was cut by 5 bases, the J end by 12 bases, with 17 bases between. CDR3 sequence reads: CASSRQTSTGQFF. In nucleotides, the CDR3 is TGTGCCAGCAGTCGGCAGACTAGTACCGGGCAGTTCTTC.

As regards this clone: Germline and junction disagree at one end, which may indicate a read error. The DNA of the CDR3 is TGTGCCAGCAGCTTATCCGGGACAGGGATAAGCGGTGAGCAGTTCTTC. Residues: CASSLSGTGISGEQFF. The chain uses TRBV28 and TRBJ2-1; 9 nucleotides line up with TRBD1. CDR1 is MDHEN and CDR2 is SYDVKM in the germline V gene. The CDR3 extends over 16 amino acids. The full variable domain, with the rest looked up from reference TRBV28 and TRBJ2-1, is DVKVTQSSRYLVKRTGEKVFLECVQDMDHENMFWYRQDPGLGLRLIYFSYDVKMKEKGDIPEGYSVSREKKERFSLILESASTNQTSMYLCASSLSGTGISGEQFFGPGTRLTVL.

CDR3 amino acids: CASSFLTSGNNEQFF. The CDR3 DNA reads as TGTGCCAGCAGTTTTCTGACTAGCGGTAACAATGAGCAGTTCTTC. The J gene is TRBJ2-1, the V gene TRBV28; the match to TRBD2 covers 9 bases. Germline CDR1 reads MDHEN; CDR2 reads SYDVKM. Trimming cost V 3 bases and J 5 bases; bases outside gene matches: 5. CDR3 length equals 15 residues.

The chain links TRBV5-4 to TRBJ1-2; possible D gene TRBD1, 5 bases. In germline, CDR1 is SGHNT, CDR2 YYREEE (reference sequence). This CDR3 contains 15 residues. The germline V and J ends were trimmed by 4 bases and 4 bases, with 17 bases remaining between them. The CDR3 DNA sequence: TGTGCCAGCAGCGATCGCCGGGGGGGGACCTATGGCTACACCTTC. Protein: CASSDRRGGTYGYTF.

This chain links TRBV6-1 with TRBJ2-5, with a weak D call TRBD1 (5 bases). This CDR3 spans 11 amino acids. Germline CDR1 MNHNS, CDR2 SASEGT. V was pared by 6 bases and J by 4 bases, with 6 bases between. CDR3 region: CASRGLETQYF. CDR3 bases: TGTGCCAGCAGGGGGCTAGAGACCCAGTACTTC.

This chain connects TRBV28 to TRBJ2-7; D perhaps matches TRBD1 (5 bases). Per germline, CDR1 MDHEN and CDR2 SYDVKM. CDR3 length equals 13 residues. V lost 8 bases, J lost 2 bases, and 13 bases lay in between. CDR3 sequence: CASRADSPYEQYF. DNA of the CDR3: TGTGCCAGCCGGGCAGACAGCCCCTACGAGCAGTACTTC.

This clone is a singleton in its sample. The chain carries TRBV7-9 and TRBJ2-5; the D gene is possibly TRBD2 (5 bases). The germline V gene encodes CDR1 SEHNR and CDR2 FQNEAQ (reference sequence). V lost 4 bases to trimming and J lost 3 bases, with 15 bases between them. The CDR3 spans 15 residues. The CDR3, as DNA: TGTGCCAGCAGCTCTTTCCAGACGGGAAAAGAGACCCAGTACTTC. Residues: CASSSFQTGKETQYF.

CDR3 sequence: CASSLVEGGVEEQYF. CDR3 nucleotides: TGCGCCAGCAGCTTGGTAGAGGGTGGGGTAGAAGAGCAGTACTTC. The V gene is TRBV5-1, the J gene TRBJ2-7; the D gene is possibly TRBD2 (5 bases). Germline lookup yields CDR1 SGHRS and CDR2 YFSETQ. V shed 0 bases and J shed 7 bases, with 17 bases lying between them. CDR3 length equals 15 residues.

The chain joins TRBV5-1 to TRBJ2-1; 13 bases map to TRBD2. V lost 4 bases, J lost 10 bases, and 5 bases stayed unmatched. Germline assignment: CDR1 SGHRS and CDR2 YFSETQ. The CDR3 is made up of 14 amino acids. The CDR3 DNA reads TGCGCCAGCAGCCCCGGACTAGCGGGAGACGAGCAGTTCTTC. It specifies CASSPGLAGDEQFF.

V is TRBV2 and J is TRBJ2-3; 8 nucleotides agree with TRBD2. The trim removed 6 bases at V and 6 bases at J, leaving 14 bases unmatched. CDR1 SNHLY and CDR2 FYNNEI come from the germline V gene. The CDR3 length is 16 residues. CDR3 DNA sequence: TGTGCCAGCAGGCGTCTTTCCGGGAGGGCGGGGGATACGCAGTATTTT. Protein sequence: CASRRLSGRAGDTQYF. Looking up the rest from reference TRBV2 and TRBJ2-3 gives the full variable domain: EPEVTQTPSHQVTQMGQEVILRCVPISNHLYFYWYRQILGQKVEFLVSFYNNEISEKSEIFDDQFSVERPDGSNFTLKIRSTKLEDSAMYFCASRRLSGRAGDTQYFGPGTRLTVL.

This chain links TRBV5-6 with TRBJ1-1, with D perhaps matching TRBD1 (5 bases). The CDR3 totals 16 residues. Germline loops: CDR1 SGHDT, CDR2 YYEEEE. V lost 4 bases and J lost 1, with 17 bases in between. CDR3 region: CASSRGGWGSNTEAFF. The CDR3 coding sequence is TGTGCCAGCAGCCGGGGGGGGTGGGGATCGAACACTGAAGCTTTCTTT. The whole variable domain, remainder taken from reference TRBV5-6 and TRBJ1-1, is DAGVTQSPTHLIKTRGQQVTLRCSPKSGHDTVSWYQQALGQGPQFIFQYYEEEERQRGNFPDRFSGHQFPNYSSELNVNALLLGDSALYLCASSRGGWGSNTEAFFGQGTRLTVV.

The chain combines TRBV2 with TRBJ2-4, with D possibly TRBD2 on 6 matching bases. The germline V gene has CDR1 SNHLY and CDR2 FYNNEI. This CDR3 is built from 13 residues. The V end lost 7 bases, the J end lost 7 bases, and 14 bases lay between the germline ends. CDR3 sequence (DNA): TGTGCCAGCAACCCAGAGGGGAGGAACATTCAGTACTTC. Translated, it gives CASNPEGRNIQYF.

The CDR3 DNA reads TGTGCCAGCAGCCCCAGAGGACTAGCGGGGGACGAGCAGTACTTC. Its translation is CASSPRGLAGDEQYF. This chain joins TRBV9 and TRBJ2-7, with 13 bases identical to TRBD2. Germline assignment: CDR1 SGDLS and CDR2 YYNGEE. The CDR3 is 15 residues long. The V and J ends lost 4 bases and 5 bases, in that order; junction bases with no gene match: 6.

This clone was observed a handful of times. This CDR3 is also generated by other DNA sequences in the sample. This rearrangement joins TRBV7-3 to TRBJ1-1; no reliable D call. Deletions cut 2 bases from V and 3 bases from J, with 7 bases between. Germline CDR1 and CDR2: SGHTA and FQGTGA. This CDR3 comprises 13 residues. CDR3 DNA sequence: TGTGCCAGCAGCTTACGAGGAGACACTGAAGCTTTCTTT. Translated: CASSLRGDTEAFF.

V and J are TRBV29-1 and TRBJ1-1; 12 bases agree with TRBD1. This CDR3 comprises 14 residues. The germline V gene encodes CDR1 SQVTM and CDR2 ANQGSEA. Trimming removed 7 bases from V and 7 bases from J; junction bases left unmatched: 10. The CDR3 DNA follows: TGCAGCGGCTTACCGGGACAGGGGGCGAATGAAGCTTTCTTT. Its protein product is CSGLPGQGANEAFF. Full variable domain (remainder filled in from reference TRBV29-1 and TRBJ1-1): SAVISQKPSRDICQRGTSLTIQCQVDSQVTMMFWYRQQPGQSLTLIATANQGSEATYESGFVIDKFPISRPNLTFSTLTVSNMSPEDSSIYLCSGLPGQGANEAFFGQGTRLTVV.

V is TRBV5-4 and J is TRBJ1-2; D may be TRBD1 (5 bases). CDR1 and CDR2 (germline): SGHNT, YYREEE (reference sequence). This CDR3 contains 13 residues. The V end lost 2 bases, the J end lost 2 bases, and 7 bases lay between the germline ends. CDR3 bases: TGTGCCAGCAGCTTCCCAGGGAACTATGGCTACACCTTC. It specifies CASSFPGNYGYTF.

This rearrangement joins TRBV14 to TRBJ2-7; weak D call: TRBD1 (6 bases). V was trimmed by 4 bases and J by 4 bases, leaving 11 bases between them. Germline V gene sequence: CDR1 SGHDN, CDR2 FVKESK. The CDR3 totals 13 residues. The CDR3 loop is CASSRLRGYEQYF. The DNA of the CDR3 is TGTGCCAGCAGCCGCCTAAGGGGGTACGAGCAGTACTTC.

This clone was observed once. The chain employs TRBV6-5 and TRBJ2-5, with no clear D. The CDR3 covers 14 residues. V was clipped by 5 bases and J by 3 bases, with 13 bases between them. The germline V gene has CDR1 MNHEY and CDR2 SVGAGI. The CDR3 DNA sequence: TGTGCCAGCAGTATCACAGAACTTAAAGAGACCCAGTACTTC. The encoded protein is CASSITELKETQYF.

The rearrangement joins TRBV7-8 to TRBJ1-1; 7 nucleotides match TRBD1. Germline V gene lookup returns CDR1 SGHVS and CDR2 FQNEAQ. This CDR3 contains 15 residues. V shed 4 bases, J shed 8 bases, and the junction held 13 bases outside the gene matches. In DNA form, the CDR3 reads TGTGCCAGCAGCTCACGACAGGGTACGGTGAGCGAAGCTTTCTTT. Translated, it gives CASSSRQGTVSEAFF.

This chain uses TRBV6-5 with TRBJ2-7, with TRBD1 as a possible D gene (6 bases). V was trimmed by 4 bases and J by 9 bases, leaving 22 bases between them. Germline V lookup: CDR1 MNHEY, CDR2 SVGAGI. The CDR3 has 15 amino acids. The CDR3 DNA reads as TGTGCCAGCAGTTCCCGACAGGTTGTATCGGCGGCGCAGTACTTC. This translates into CASSSRQVVSAAQYF.

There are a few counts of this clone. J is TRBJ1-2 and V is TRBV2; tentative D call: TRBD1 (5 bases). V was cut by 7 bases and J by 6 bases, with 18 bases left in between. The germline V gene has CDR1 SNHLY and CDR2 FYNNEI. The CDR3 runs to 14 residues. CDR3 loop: CASNPAGPEDGYTF. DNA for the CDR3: TGTGCCAGCAACCCAGCGGGACCAGAAGATGGCTACACCTTC.

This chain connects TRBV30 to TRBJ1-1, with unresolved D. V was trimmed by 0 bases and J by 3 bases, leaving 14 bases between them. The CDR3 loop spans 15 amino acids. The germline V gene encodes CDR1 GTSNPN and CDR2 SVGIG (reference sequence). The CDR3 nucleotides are TGTGCCTGGAGTGTAAAGAGGGTTGGGGACACTGAAGCTTTCTTT. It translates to CAWSVKRVGDTEAFF.

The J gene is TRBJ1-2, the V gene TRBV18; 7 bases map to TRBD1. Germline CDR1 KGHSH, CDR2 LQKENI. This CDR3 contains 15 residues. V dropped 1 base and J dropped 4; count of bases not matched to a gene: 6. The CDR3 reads CASSPRDSQVYGYTF. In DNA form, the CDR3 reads TGTGCCAGCTCACCACGGGACAGTCAGGTCTATGGCTACACCTTC.

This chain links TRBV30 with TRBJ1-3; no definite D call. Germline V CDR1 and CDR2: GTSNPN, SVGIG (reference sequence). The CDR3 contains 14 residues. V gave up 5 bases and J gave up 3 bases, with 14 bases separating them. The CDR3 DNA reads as TGTGCCTGGGCCACGGGGAGTAATGGAAACACCATATATTTT. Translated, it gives CAWATGSNGNTIYF.

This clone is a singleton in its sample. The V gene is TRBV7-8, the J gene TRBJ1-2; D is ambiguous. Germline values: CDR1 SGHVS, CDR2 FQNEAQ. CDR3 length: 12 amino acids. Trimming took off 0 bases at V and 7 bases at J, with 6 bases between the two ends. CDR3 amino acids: CASSLAPGGYTF. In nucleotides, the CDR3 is TGTGCCAGCAGCTTAGCCCCCGGTGGCTACACCTTC.

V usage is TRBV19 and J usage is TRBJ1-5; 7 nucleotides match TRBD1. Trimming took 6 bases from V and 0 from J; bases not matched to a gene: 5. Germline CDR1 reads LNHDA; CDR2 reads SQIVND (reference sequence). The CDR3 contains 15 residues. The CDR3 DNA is TGTGCCAGTAGCCGACAGGGCCTTAGCAATCAGCCCCAGCATTTT. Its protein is CASSRQGLSNQPQHF. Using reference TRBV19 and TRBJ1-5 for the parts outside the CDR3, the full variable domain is DGGITQSPKYLFRKEGQNVTLSCEQNLNHDAMYWYRQDPGQGLRLIYYSQIVNDFQKGDIAEGYSVSREKKESFPLTVTSAQKNPTAFYLCASSRQGLSNQPQHFGDGTRLSIL.